This T cell receptor beta chain was obtained from a study of T cell responses to AZD1222 COVID-19 vaccine. Study conclusions and caveats: Clonal diversity may have been underestimated in mostly white British donors. Repertoire sampling was restricted to post-peak T cell response timepoints. Spike-specific TCR breadth rose after two AZD1222 doses, and depth rose as well.

Note on this clone: Antigen unknown.

Timing groups of about 4 and about 12 weeks for second doses were pooled. Assay: immunoSEQ multiplex PCR; the TCRdb copy retains only in-frame clones and omits some. The profile shows roughly 120,000 clones, around 89% of them singletons. This TCR derives from an adult who received the AZD1222 COVID-19 vaccine. Sequencing used peripheral blood, obtained 28 days after the second AZD1222 dose.

As DNA, the CDR3 is TGTGCCAGCAGTGGGGGGCAAGGCAATCAGCCCCAGCATTTT. Protein product: CASSGGQGNQPQHF. V is TRBV27 and J is TRBJ1-5; a weak D match, TRBD1 (6 bases). From germline, CDR1 is MNHEY and CDR2 SMNVEV (reference sequence). CDR3 length: 14 amino acids. V was pared by 5 bases and J by 2 bases, with 10 bases between.